These 5 T cell receptor beta chains were sequenced from one sample in a study of relationships among human T cell subsets. Semiquantitative ARM-PCR amplified T cell receptor alpha and beta CDR3 regions from mRNA. ARM-PCR used tagged nested gene-specific primers, then communal superprimers for exponential amplification. TCRdb re-analysed the multiplex PCR reads in MiXCR, keeping a single row per CDR3 protein. This repertoire shows approximately 15,000 distinct CDR3 sequences, around 62% found once; its top ten account for 30% to 45%. Sequenced material: total T cells sorted from blood. The receptors stem from a middle-aged man in good health.

Details on this clonotype: Mismatch with germline at one junction end may stem from a read error. This chain links TRBV11-1 with TRBJ1-6; D is unresolved. Germline V CDR1 and CDR2: SGHAT, FQDESV (reference sequence). This CDR3 is built from 15 residues. The CDR3 spells CASSDDGLYNSPLHF. The DNA of the CDR3 is TGCGCCAGCAGCGACGACGGGTTGTATAATTCACCCCTCCACTTT.

This clonotype was detected a few times. One end of the junction varies from germline; a read error may be responsible. This chain uses TRBV12-3 or TRBV12-4 with TRBJ2-7; 11 nucleotides align to TRBD2. This CDR3 has 14 amino acids. DNA of the CDR3: TGTGCCAGCAGTCTAGCGGGAGGACCCTACGAGCAGTACTTC. Its protein product is CASSLAGGPYEQYF.

A word on this clonotype: Its ends do not fully match the called genes, so a read error is possible. The CDR3 here is CASSYDTTDTQYF. For the CDR3, the DNA is TGTGCTAGCAGCTACGACACCACAGATACGCAGTATTTT. The V gene is TRBV7-7, the J gene TRBJ2-3; D not resolved. Germline V gives CDR1 SSHAT, CDR2 FNYEAQ (reference sequence). This CDR3 contains 13 residues.

This clonotype was seen only a few times. This rearrangement joins TRBV28 to TRBJ2-3; D not resolved. The germline CDR1 and CDR2 sequences are MDHEN and SYDVKM. The V end lost 6 bases, the J end lost 0 bases, and 4 bases lay between the germline ends. This CDR3 contains 12 residues. The CDR3 coding sequence is TGTGCCAGCAGGTCTAGCACAGATACGCAGTATTTT. Its protein is CASRSSTDTQYF.

The V call is TRBV2, the J call TRBJ1-5; 8 nucleotides agree with TRBD1. CDR3 length: 15 residues. Germline V CDR1 and CDR2: SNHLY, FYNNEI. Trimming removed 5 bases from V and 1 base from J; junction bases left unmatched: 4. CDR3 amino acids: CASSYRTGSNQPQHF. DNA of the CDR3: TGTGCCAGCAGTTATCGGACAGGGAGCAATCAGCCCCAGCATTTT.